The next 4 T cell receptor beta chains were all read from a single sample in a study of beta chain features in type 1 diabetes. Investigators reverse transcribed all isolated RNA, so they sequenced expressed TCRB transcripts. Repertoires were generated with immunoSEQ multiplex PCR, while TCRdb's copy carries only in-frame clones and drops some. The repertoire consists of 680,000 or so clones, with around 16% occurring once and the leading ten covering approximately 0.093%. The specimen was naive CD4+ T cells from blood. These TCRs come from a man aged 18 to 35 in good health.

The chain joins TRBV11-2 to TRBJ2-7, with a possible D match to TRBD1 (6 bases). This CDR3 spans 14 amino acids. The V end lost 2 bases, the J end lost 3 bases, and 11 bases lay between the germline ends. Germline values: CDR1 SGHAT, CDR2 FQNNGV. The CDR3 DNA reads TGTGCCAGCAGCTTATTGCAGGGGCACTACGAGCAGTACTTC. This codes for CASSLLQGHYEQYF.

This sequence joins TRBV15 and TRBJ1-5; D unresolved. V dropped 0 bases and J dropped 3 bases, with 9 bases sitting between them. Germline V gene sequence: CDR1 LNHNV, CDR2 YYDKDF (reference sequence). This CDR3 region has 15 residues. The DNA for the CDR3 is TGTGCCACCAGCAGAGATAGGGAGTCCAATCAGCCCCAGCATTTT. The encoded protein is CATSRDRESNQPQHF.

This clone was counted between two and nine times. V gene TRBV5-1 combines with J gene TRBJ1-6, with D perhaps TRBD1 (5 bases). The V and J ends lost 7 bases and 9 bases respectively, with 14 bases between them. The V gene's germline CDR1 is SGHRS and CDR2 YFSETQ. This CDR3 is built from 13 residues. DNA of the CDR3: TGCGCCAGCCGACCCACCGGGGGTTCACCCCTCCACTTT. It yields the protein CASRPTGGSPLHF.

CDR3 region: CASSPRGGGPNQPQHF. The DNA of the CDR3 is TGTGCCAGCAGTCCACGAGGAGGGGGCCCCAATCAGCCCCAGCATTTT. This chain connects TRBV7-9 to TRBJ1-5, with 7 bases fitting TRBD1. From germline, CDR1 is SEHNR and CDR2 FQNEAQ (reference sequence). V trimming: 6 bases; J trimming: 3 bases; junction bases outside the gene matches: 11. The CDR3 consists of 16 residues.